This T cell receptor (beta chain) was recovered during a study of blood T cell repertoires in COVID-19. This CDR3 comprises 16 residues. Germline V gene sequence: CDR1 SGDLS, CDR2 YYNGEE. The V gene end was trimmed by 3 bases and the J gene end by 1 base; junction bases not matched to a gene: 6. Generated by immunoSEQ multiplex PCR, the TCRdb table keeps only in-frame clones and is missing some. The repertoire consists of about 260,000 clones, with around 89% occurring once and the leading ten covering 3.5% to 4.5%. Material: peripheral blood. The chain carries TRBV9 and TRBJ1-1, with 10 bases fitting TRBD1. The receptor's source is a man in his sixties who had recovered from COVID-19. The CDR3 bases are TGTGCCAGCAGCGCCCGGGACAGGGGCTCGAACACTGAAGCTTTCTTT. This encodes CASSARDRGSNTEAFF.